Below are 11 T cell receptor beta chains sequenced from a single sample in a study of blood T cells in healthy people across ages. A second roughly 7 to 12 cycle PCR used barcoded and J-beta primers. In TCRdb, the 5' RACE reads were re-called with MiXCR into one record per CDR3 protein. The sample includes about 1.6 million distinct CDR3 sequences, 30% to 35% seen only once; the top ten take 11%. The specimen sequenced was blood. The receptor set was obtained from a woman aged 25 to 39 in good health.

This clonotype was observed a handful of times. V is TRBV6-6 and J is TRBJ2-5; tentative D call: TRBD2 (5 bases). The CDR3 is made up of 13 amino acids. With 4 bases removed from V and 11 bases from J, the gap between germline ends came to 17 bases. Per the germline V gene, CDR1 is MNHNY and CDR2 is SVGAGI (reference sequence). The CDR3 protein is CASSSGVNNEQYF. CDR3 coding DNA: TGTGCCAGCAGTTCCGGGGTCAACAATGAGCAGTACTTC.

In regard to this clonotype: This may be a read error: a much more frequent sequence differs by one nucleotide. The J gene is TRBJ2-5, the V gene TRBV4-1; D gene uncertain. Trimming pared 3 bases from V and 3 bases from J, leaving 11 bases between. Germline V gives CDR1 MGHRA, CDR2 YSYEKL. The length of the CDR3 is 14 residues. DNA of the CDR3: TGCGCCAGCAGCCAGACCGATGCTAAAGAGACCCAGTACTTC. Translating it yields CASSQTDAKETQYF.

The chain employs TRBV6-6 and TRBJ2-3; 10 bases are shared with TRBD2. V lost 5 bases and J lost 6; bases outside the gene matches: 11. The germline V gene has CDR1 MNHNY and CDR2 SVGAGI (reference sequence). There are 16 residues in the CDR3. Written as DNA, the CDR3 is TGTGCCAGCAGTGGTGAGGTAGCGGGGGGTTTGGATACGCAGTATTTT. Encoded protein: CASSGEVAGGLDTQYF.

This clonotype was seen only a few times. V and J are TRBV6-2 or TRBV6-3 and TRBJ2-7, with 7 bases aligning to TRBD2. This CDR3 is 14 amino acids long. With 6 bases clipped from V and 2 bases from J, the junction kept 7 bases outside the gene matches. CDR1 is MNHEY, CDR2 SVGEGT, per germline. Here the CDR3 DNA reads TGTGCCAGCAGCGGAAGCGGGGTCACCTACGAGCAGTACTTC. This sequence encodes CASSGSGVTYEQYF.

The gene calls are TRBV7-9 and TRBJ2-5; 15 bases agree with TRBD2. Germline values: CDR1 SEHNR, CDR2 FQNEAQ (reference sequence). This CDR3 has 17 amino acids. The V and J ends lost 5 bases and 5 bases, in that order; junction bases with no gene match: 9. The CDR3: CASSPGTSGRSDETQYF. CDR3 DNA: TGTGCCAGCAGCCCTGGGACTAGCGGGAGGAGCGATGAGACCCAGTACTTC.

The chain joins TRBV28 to TRBJ1-2; TRBD1 might be the D (5 bases). This CDR3 comprises 15 residues. Germline V gives CDR1 MDHEN, CDR2 SYDVKM. Deletions cut 7 bases from V and 3 bases from J, with 18 bases between. In nucleotides, the CDR3 is TGTGCCAGCACCTCATCCCGGGACCGGTACTATGGCTACACCTTC. It is translated as CASTSSRDRYYGYTF.

This clonotype was counted a few times. V gene TRBV6-6 combines with J gene TRBJ2-1; 11 bases are shared with TRBD2. The CDR3 runs to 16 residues. The V gene's germline CDR1 is MNHNY and CDR2 SVGAGI (reference sequence). Trimming cost V 5 bases and J 6 bases; bases outside gene matches: 9. This chain's CDR3 is CASSQLTSGSRNEQFF. DNA for the CDR3: TGTGCCAGCAGTCAGTTAACTAGCGGGAGTCGCAATGAGCAGTTCTTC.

This clonotype was seen a few times. The chain uses TRBV3-1 and TRBJ1-2; D call uncertain. Germline CDR1 LGHDT, CDR2 YNNKEL (reference sequence). The length of the CDR3 is 15 residues. Trimming pared 1 base from V and 1 base from J, leaving 10 bases between. The CDR3 sequence: CASSQGPALNYGYTF. The CDR3 bases are TGTGCCAGCAGCCAAGGCCCGGCACTTAACTATGGCTACACCTTC. Complete variable domain (other parts from reference TRBV3-1 and TRBJ1-2): DTAVSQTPKYLVTQMGNDKSIKCEQNLGHDTMYWYKQDSKKFLKIMFSYNNKELIINETVPNRFSPKSPDKAHLNLHINSLELGDSAVYFCASSQGPALNYGYTFGSGTRLTVV.

This clonotype was seen repeatedly, ten times or more. The chain uses TRBV12-3 or TRBV12-4 and TRBJ2-3; 7 nucleotides line up with TRBD1. After removal of 4 bases from V and 5 bases from J, the junction contained 3 bases not matched to a gene. The CDR3 contains 13 residues. CDR3 amino acids: CASSSSGGDTQYF. CDR3 DNA sequence: TGTGCCAGCAGTTCATCAGGGGGAGATACGCAGTATTTT.

A single count supports this clonotype. At one boundary the junction diverges from the germline segment, which might be a read error. The chain combines TRBV6-1 with TRBJ1-5; D may be TRBD1 (5 bases). The CDR3 consists of 15 residues. Germline V gene lookup returns CDR1 MNHNS and CDR2 SASEGT. In DNA, the CDR3 is TGTGCCAGCAGTGATCGGGTTCCCGGGGGTCAGCCCCAGCATTTC. Translation: CASSDRVPGGQPQHF.

Notes on this clonotype: A read error may account for a junction end that differs from germline. The chain is built from TRBV15 and TRBJ2-1, with D possibly matching TRBD2 (5 bases). CDR1 and CDR2 (germline): LNHNV, YYDKDF (reference sequence). The CDR3 is 16 amino acids. The CDR3 sequence is CATSRETMRAGVEQFF. The CDR3 DNA reads TGTGCCACCAGCCGAGAGACGATGCGGGCCGGCGTTGAGCAGTTCTTC.